This TCR beta chain was identified in a study of OX40 agonist ivuxolimab in advanced cancers. Produced via immunoSEQ multiplex PCR; TCRdb's table is partial and in-frame only. The sample lists about 52,000 clones, 65% to 85% occurring once. As for this clone: The antigen is undetermined.

Trimming took 5 bases from V and 6 from J; bases not matched to a gene: 9. The CDR3 is 14 residues long. CDR1 SEHNR and CDR2 FQNEAQ come from the germline V gene (reference sequence). Study-level results: Clonal expansion by week 6 occurred in CD4+ and CD8+ blood T cells (at 0.1 to 3.0 mg/kg).

This TCR came from an adult with an advanced solid tumor such as melanoma, head and neck, liver or kidney cancer. The sequences come from CD4+ or CD8+ T cells sorted from blood, collected in a trial of the OX40 agonist ivuxolimab. The rearrangement uses TRBV7-9 and TRBJ1-2, with 7 nucleotides matching TRBD1. CDR3: CASSQQGPSNGYTF. The CDR3 DNA is TGTGCCAGCAGCCAACAGGGGCCAAGCAATGGCTACACCTTC.